This entry describes one T cell receptor (beta chain). V gave up 3 bases and J gave up 2 bases; unmatched junction bases: 6. This CDR3 is built from 15 residues. The germline V gene encodes CDR1 KGHSH and CDR2 LQKENI. This entry comes from a study of blood T cell repertoires in COVID-19. Whole-study context: The samples span acute and convalescent COVID-19 from the United States, Italy and Spain.

Under the authors' procedure: Estimation of nucleated cell counts relied on the amplification of reference gene primers. Repertoires were generated with immunoSEQ multiplex PCR, while TCRdb's copy carries only in-frame clones and drops some. The V and J calls and the clone size are those of that table, but D and trimming were determined from the DNA. The sample lists 98,000 or so clones, about four fifths seen once, with more than 3% in the top ten. The chain is built from TRBV18 and TRBJ2-5; the match to TRBD2 covers 7 bases. This clonotype was sampled from a woman aged 80 or over with active or convalescent COVID-19. Sequenced input: peripheral blood. The CDR3 DNA sequence: TGTGCCAGCTCACCGGGCGGGGGAAGACAAGAGACCCAGTACTTC. This translates into CASSPGGGRQETQYF.